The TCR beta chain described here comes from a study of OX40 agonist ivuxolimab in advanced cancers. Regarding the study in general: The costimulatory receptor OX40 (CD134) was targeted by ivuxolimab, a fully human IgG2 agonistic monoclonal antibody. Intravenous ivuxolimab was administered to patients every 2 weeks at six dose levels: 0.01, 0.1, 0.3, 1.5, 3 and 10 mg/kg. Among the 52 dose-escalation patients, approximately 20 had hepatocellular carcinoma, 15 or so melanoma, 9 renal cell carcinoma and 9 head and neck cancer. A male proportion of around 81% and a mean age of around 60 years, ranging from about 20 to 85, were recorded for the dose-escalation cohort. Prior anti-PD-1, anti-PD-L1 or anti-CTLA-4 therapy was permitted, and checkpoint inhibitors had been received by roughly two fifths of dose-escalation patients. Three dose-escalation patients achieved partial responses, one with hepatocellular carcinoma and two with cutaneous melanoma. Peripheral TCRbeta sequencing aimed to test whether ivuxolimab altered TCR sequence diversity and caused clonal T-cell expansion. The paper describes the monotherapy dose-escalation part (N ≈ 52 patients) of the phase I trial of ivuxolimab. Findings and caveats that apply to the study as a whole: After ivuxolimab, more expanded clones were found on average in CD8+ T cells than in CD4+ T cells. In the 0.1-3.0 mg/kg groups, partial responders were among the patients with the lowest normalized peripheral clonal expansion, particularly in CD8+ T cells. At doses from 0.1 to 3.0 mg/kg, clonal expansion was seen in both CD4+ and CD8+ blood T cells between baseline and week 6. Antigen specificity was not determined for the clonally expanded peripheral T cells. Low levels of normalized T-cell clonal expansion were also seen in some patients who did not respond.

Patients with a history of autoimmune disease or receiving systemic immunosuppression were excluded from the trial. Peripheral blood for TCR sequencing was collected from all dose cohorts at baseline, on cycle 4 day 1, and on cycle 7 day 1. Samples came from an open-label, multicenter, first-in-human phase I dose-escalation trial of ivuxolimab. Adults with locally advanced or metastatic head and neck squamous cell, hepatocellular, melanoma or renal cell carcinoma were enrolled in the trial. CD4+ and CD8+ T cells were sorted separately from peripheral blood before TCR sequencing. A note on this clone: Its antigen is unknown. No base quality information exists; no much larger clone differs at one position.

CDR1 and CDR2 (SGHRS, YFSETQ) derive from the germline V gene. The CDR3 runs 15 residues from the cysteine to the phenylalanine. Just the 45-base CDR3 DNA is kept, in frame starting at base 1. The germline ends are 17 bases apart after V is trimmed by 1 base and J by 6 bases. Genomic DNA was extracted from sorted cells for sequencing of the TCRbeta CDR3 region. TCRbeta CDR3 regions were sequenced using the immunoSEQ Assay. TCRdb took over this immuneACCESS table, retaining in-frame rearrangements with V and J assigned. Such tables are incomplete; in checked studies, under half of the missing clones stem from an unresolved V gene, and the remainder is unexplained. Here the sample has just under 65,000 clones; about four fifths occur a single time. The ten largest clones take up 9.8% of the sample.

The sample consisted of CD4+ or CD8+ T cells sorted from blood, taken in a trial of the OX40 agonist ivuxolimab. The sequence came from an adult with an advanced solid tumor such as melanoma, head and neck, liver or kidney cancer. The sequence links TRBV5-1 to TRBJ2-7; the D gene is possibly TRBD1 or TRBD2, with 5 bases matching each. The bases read TGCGCCAGCAGCTTGCCCGGGGCCCCAGGCGGCGAGCAGTACTTC. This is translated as CASSLPGAPGGEQYF.